This TCR beta chain emerged from a study of T cell responses to AZD1222 COVID-19 vaccine. Study summary: Pooled together were second doses at about 4 or about 12 weeks.

To note about this clone: The antigen remains undetermined.

General study results and limits: Compared with day 0, the breadth and depth of the Spike-specific TCR repertoire rose significantly after two doses of AZD1222. Sampling that yielded the repertoires occurred only after the peak T cell response.

Germline values: CDR1 KGHSH, CDR2 LQKENI. The CDR3 loop spans 17 amino acids. The J segment lost 9 bases and the V segment lost 3 bases, leaving 12 bases of the junction unmatched. Libraries were prepared by immunoSEQ multiplex PCR; TCRdb keeps only in-frame clonotypes and omits some of them. The sample contains more than 70,000 clones, around 86% of which appear only once. Material: peripheral blood, obtained on day 0 of AZD1222 vaccination. The receptor comes from an adult in good health. This rearrangement joins TRBV18 to TRBJ2-1; 12 nucleotides align to TRBD2. The CDR3 loop is CASSPTPRLAGGGEQFF. The CDR3 DNA is TGTGCCAGCTCACCCACACCGAGGCTAGCGGGAGGGGGTGAGCAGTTCTTC.